Presented here are 22 T cell receptor beta chains from one specimen sequenced in a study of shared clonotypes between healthy human individuals. Sequencing was performed with immunoSEQ multiplex PCR; in TCRdb, only in-frame clones are kept and a portion is missing. The sample lists about 1.1 million clones, 60% to 80% occurring once. Sequenced material: memory CD4+ T cells from PBMCs. Subset: CD45RA-negative fraction. These receptors were collected from a man aged 18 to 30 in good health. Some clones in this sample may be carry-over from other donors' samples.

The chain has TRBV4-2 and TRBJ2-3; the D is unclear. The germline CDR1 and CDR2 sequences are LGHNA and YNFKEQ. This CDR3 contains 15 residues. Trimming cost V 4 bases and J 2 bases, with 13 bases left between them. The DNA of the CDR3 is TGTGCCAGCAGCCCGGATGAGCGTATCACAGATACGCAGTATTTT. This encodes CASSPDERITDTQYF.

The chain couples TRBV28 to TRBJ1-1; unclear D gene. This CDR3 has 15 amino acids. Trimming cost V 0 bases and J 0 bases, with 8 bases left between them. Germline V gene lookup returns CDR1 MDHEN and CDR2 SYDVKM. CDR3 in amino acids: CASSLWGAMNTEAFF. The CDR3 bases are TGTGCCAGCAGTTTATGGGGCGCCATGAACACTGAAGCTTTCTTT. The whole variable domain, remainder taken from reference TRBV28 and TRBJ1-1, is DVKVTQSSRYLVKRTGEKVFLECVQDMDHENMFWYRQDPGLGLRLIYFSYDVKMKEKGDIPEGYSVSREKKERFSLILESASTNQTSMYLCASSLWGAMNTEAFFGQGTRLTVV.

The V call is TRBV18, the J call TRBJ2-7, with 8 nucleotides matching TRBD2. Trimming at V came to 5 bases and at J to 2 bases, leaving 5 bases not matched to a gene. The germline CDR1 and CDR2 sequences are KGHSH and LQKENI. This CDR3 spans 14 amino acids. This CDR3 reads CASSFGRGAYEQYF. In DNA, the CDR3 is TGTGCCAGCTCATTTGGGCGGGGGGCCTACGAGCAGTACTTC.

This clone was recorded at least ten times. The chain recombines TRBV6-1 with TRBJ1-1; 8 nucleotides align to TRBD1. Trimming removed 6 bases from V and 5 bases from J; junction bases left unmatched: 2. The CDR3 sequence is 12 residues long. CDR1 is MNHNS and CDR2 is SASEGT in the germline V gene. CDR3 region: CASRQGGTEAFF. CDR3 nucleotide sequence: TGTGCCAGCAGACAGGGGGGGACTGAAGCTTTCTTT.

V and J are TRBV4-1 and TRBJ2-2; 7 nucleotides match TRBD1. Losses at the gene ends were 0 bases for V and 0 bases for J; bases not matched to a gene: 7. Germline values: CDR1 MGHRA, CDR2 YSYEKL. This CDR3 has 18 amino acids. In nucleotides, the CDR3 is TGCGCCAGCAGCCAAGAACCCTTAGGGGGCCCGAACACCGGGGAGCTGTTTTTT. Translating gives CASSQEPLGGPNTGELFF.

The rearrangement joins TRBV27 to TRBJ2-7; 10 positions agree with TRBD2. The CDR3 length is 15 residues. Germline trimming cut 0 bases from V and 9 bases from J; bases unmatched to any gene: 8. CDR1 and CDR2 from the germline V gene are MNHEY and SMNVEV (reference sequence). Here the CDR3 DNA reads TGTGCCAGCAGTTTATCTAGCGGGAGGATCGGTGTGCAGTACTTC. This gives the protein CASSLSSGRIGVQYF.

As concerns this clone: The junction and the germline gene differ at one end; a read error may be behind it. The chain has TRBV4-1 and TRBJ1-5; maybe TRBD1 (5 bases). Germline lookup yields CDR1 MGHRA and CDR2 YSYEKL. This CDR3 is built from 15 residues. The CDR3 DNA reads as TGCGCCAGCAGCCAAGATTGGGGGTGCAATCAGCCCAAGCATTTT. It translates to CASSQDWGCNQPKHF.

The V and J genes are TRBV9 and TRBJ2-2, with TRBD1 identical over 7 bases. Germline V lookup: CDR1 SGDLS, CDR2 YYNGEE. The trim removed 4 bases at V and 1 base at J, leaving 7 bases unmatched. CDR3 size: 16 residues. The CDR3 here is CASSLSGQVNTGELFF. The DNA of the CDR3 is TGTGCCAGCAGCCTCAGCGGACAGGTGAACACCGGGGAGCTGTTTTTT.

This clone came up once. This chain uses TRBV5-1 with TRBJ2-2; maybe TRBD1 (6 bases). The CDR3 length is 15 residues. Between the trimmed V and J ends, which lost 2 bases and 0 bases, there was a span of 8 bases. The germline gives CDR1 SGHRS, CDR2 YFSETQ. The CDR3 region is CASSFQGTNTGELFF. The CDR3 DNA reads as TGCGCCAGCAGCTTCCAGGGGACGAACACCGGGGAGCTGTTTTTT. Together with reference TRBV5-1 and TRBJ2-2, the CDR3 gives the full variable domain: KAGVTQTPRYLIKTRGQQVTLSCSPISGHRSVSWYQQTPGQGLQFLFEYFSETQRNKGNFPGRFSGRQFSNSRSEMNVSTLELGDSALYLCASSFQGTNTGELFFGEGSRLTVL.

The chain links TRBV4-2 to TRBJ1-2, with TRBD1 identical over 7 bases. CDR1 is LGHNA and CDR2 is YNFKEQ in the germline V gene. There are 13 residues in the CDR3. V gave up 9 bases and J gave up 3 bases; unmatched junction bases: 7. In DNA form, the CDR3 reads TGTGCCAGTCGGGACAGATATTACTATGGCTACACCTTC. Translated, it gives CASRDRYYYGYTF.

This clone was observed a single time. This chain uses TRBV7-9 with TRBJ1-4; D is uncertain. The CDR3 is 13 amino acids. CDR1 is SEHNR and CDR2 is FQNEAQ in the germline V gene (reference sequence). Trimming shortened V by 1 base and J by 5 bases, and 5 bases separated the two germline ends. CDR3 sequence (DNA): TGTGCCAGCAGCTTAGTCCAGAATGAAAAACTGTTTTTT. Translating it yields CASSLVQNEKLFF. The variable domain in full, with the rest retrieved from reference TRBV7-9 and TRBJ1-4, is DTGVSQNPRHKITKRGQNVTFRCDPISEHNRLYWYRQTLGQGPEFLTYFQNEAQLEKSRLLSDRFSAERPKGSFSTLEIQRTEQGDSAMYLCASSLVQNEKLFFGSGTQLSVL.

This clone is a singleton in its sample. The CDR3 loop reads CASSLGGGDTEAFF. The CDR3 bases are TGTGCCAGCAGCTTAGGAGGTGGGGACACTGAAGCTTTCTTT. The chain joins TRBV7-3 to TRBJ1-1; no reliable D call. The V gene's germline CDR1 is SGHTA and CDR2 FQGTGA. Trimming took 2 bases from V and 3 from J, leaving 10 bases between them. This CDR3 is built from 14 residues.

As to this clone: A read error is the likely source, as a far larger clone sits one nucleotide away. The gene calls are TRBV7-9 and TRBJ1-2; D unresolved. Per germline, CDR1 SEHNR and CDR2 FQNEAQ (reference sequence). Trimming stripped 5 bases from V and 2 bases from J, with 6 bases between. CDR3 length: 12 amino acids. The CDR3 region has the DNA TGTGCCAGCAGCCCGGGGAACTATGGCTACACCTTC. Amino acid sequence: CASSPGNYGYTF.

This clone occurred once. J is TRBJ2-7 and V is TRBV6-6; 11 bases fit TRBD2. The V segment lost 6 bases and the J segment 0 bases; nucleotides outside the gene matches: 7. The CDR3 length is 16 residues. The germline V gene encodes CDR1 MNHNY and CDR2 SVGAGI (reference sequence). The CDR3 loop reads CASRQGTSGNSYEQYF. CDR3 bases: TGTGCCAGCAGACAGGGGACTAGCGGAAACTCCTACGAGCAGTACTTC.

The chain is built from TRBV4-1 and TRBJ1-1; D is unclear. The CDR3 spans 14 residues. Trimming removed 3 bases from V and 8 bases from J, with 16 bases in between. Per the germline V gene, CDR1 is MGHRA and CDR2 is YSYEKL. The CDR3 DNA reads TGCGCCAGCAGCCAGGGCCTGACATTGGGCGAAGCTTTCTTT. It translates to CASSQGLTLGEAFF.

The V gene is TRBV5-4, the J gene TRBJ1-1, with D perhaps TRBD1 (5 bases). Trimming took 6 bases from V and 4 from J, leaving 19 bases between them. Germline V gene lookup returns CDR1 SGHNT and CDR2 YYREEE (reference sequence). The CDR3 has 15 amino acids. This CDR3 reads CASTPRAGSVTEAFF. The CDR3 DNA follows: TGTGCCAGCACCCCCCGGGCAGGGTCGGTCACTGAAGCTTTCTTT.

About this clone: Within the sample, other DNA sequences also encode this same CDR3. The rearrangement uses TRBV18 and TRBJ2-2; TRBD1 might be the D (5 bases). The CDR3 length is 14 residues. Germline CDR1 and CDR2: KGHSH and LQKENI. V lost 3 bases and J lost 1, with 6 bases in between. The CDR3 sequence: CASSPTGNTGELFF. CDR3 nucleotide sequence: TGTGCCAGCTCACCCACAGGGAACACCGGGGAGCTGTTTTTT.

V gene TRBV7-2 combines with J gene TRBJ2-5; 14 nucleotides agree with TRBD2. The germline CDR1 and CDR2 sequences are SGHTA and FQGNSA. The CDR3 length is 19 residues. V shed 1 base, J shed 5 bases, and the junction held 12 bases outside the gene matches. This CDR3 is CASSLEPSLRTSGRETQYF. CDR3 nucleotide sequence: TGTGCCAGCAGCTTAGAACCCAGTCTGAGGACTAGCGGGAGGGAGACCCAGTACTTC. The whole variable domain, remainder taken from reference TRBV7-2 and TRBJ2-5, is GAGVSQSPSNKVTEKGKDVELRCDPISGHTALYWYRQSLGQGLEFLIYFQGNSAPDKSGLPSDRFSAERTGGSVSTLTIQRTQQEDSAVYLCASSLEPSLRTSGRETQYFGPGTRLLVL.

In this sample, this clone turned up once. The rearrangement joins TRBV6-5 to TRBJ2-5, with D uncertain. This CDR3 spans 13 amino acids. Germline V gives CDR1 MNHEY, CDR2 SVGAGI. Trimming removed 3 bases from V and 2 bases from J, with 7 bases in between. The CDR3 region is CASSYGKQETQYF. The DNA of the CDR3 is TGTGCCAGCAGTTATGGGAAACAAGAGACCCAGTACTTC.

Only a few counts were recorded for this clone. The chain links TRBV30 to TRBJ1-5; 8 nucleotides agree with TRBD1. Germline V gives CDR1 GTSNPN, CDR2 SVGIG (reference sequence). The CDR3 has 13 amino acids. With V trimmed by 1 base and J by 7 bases, 3 bases remained unmatched. The CDR3 region has the DNA TGTGCCTGGAGTGGACAGGGGCGGCAGCCCCAGCATTTT. Translated: CAWSGQGRQPQHF.

The chain couples TRBV7-6 to TRBJ2-7; D gene ambiguous. CDR3 length: 14 amino acids. V was trimmed by 2 bases and J by 6 bases, leaving 14 bases between them. The germline gives CDR1 SGHVS, CDR2 FNYEAQ. Written as DNA, the CDR3 is TGTGCCAGCAGCTTACAGACCAGGTTATCCGAGCAGTACTTC. It translates to CASSLQTRLSEQYF.

The V and J genes are TRBV7-8 and TRBJ2-7; no reliable D call. V was trimmed by 4 bases and J by 4 bases, leaving 8 bases between them. Germline CDR1 and CDR2: SGHVS and FQNEAQ. CDR3 length equals 12 residues. The CDR3 coding sequence is TGTGCCAGCAGCTCGAGAGCTTACGAGCAGTACTTC. The encoded protein is CASSSRAYEQYF.